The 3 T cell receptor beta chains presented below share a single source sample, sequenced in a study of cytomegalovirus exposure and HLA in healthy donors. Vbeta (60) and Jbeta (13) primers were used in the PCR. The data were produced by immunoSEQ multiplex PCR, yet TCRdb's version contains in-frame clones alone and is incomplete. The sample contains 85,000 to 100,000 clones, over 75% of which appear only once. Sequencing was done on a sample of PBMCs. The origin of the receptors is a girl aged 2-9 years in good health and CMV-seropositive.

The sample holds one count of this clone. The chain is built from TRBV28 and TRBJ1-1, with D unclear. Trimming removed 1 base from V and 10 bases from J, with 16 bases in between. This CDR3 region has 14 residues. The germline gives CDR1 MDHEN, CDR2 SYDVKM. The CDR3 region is CASSLSSGILAAFF. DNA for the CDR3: TGTGCCAGCAGTTTATCGTCCGGGATCCTTGCAGCTTTCTTT.

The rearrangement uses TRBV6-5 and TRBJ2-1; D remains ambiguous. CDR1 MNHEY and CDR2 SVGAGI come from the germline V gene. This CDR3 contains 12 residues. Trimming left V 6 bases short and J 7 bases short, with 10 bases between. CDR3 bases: TGTGCCAGCAGCCGACCTAGGAATGAGCAGTTCTTC. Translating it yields CASSRPRNEQFF.

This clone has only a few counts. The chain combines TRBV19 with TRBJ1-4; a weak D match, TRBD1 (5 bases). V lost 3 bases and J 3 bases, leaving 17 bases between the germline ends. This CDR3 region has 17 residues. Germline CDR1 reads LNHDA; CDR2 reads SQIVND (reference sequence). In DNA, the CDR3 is TGTGCCAGTAGTATTCTCCAAAGGGGCGGACCTAATGAAAAACTGTTTTTT. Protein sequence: CASSILQRGGPNEKLFF.